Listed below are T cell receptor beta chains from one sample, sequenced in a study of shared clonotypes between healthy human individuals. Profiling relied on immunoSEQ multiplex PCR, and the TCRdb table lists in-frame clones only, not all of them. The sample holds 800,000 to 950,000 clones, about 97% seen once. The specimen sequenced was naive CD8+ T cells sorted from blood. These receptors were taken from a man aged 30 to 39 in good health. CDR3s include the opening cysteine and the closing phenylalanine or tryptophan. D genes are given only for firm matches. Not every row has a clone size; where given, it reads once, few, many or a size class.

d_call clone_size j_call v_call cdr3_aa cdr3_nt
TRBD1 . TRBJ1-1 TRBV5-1 CASSSGTGPTEAFF TGCGCCAGCAGCTCCGGGACAGGACCCACTGAAGCTTTCTTT
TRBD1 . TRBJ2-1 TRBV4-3 CASSQTGVDEQFF TGCGCCAGCAGCCAGACAGGGGTCGATGAGCAGTTCTTC
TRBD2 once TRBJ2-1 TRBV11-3 CASSFYTGTSGNEQFF TGTGCCAGCAGCTTCTATACCGGGACTAGCGGCAATGAGCAGTTCTTC
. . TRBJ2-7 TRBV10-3 CAISHPPSVRGLALTYEQYF TGTGCCATCAGTCATCCCCCCTCAGTGAGGGGTTTAGCGTTGACCTACGAGCAGTACTTC
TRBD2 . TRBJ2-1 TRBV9 CASSISGTSFSYNEQFF TGTGCCAGCAGCATATCCGGGACTAGTTTTTCCTACAATGAGCAGTTCTTC
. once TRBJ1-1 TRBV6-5 CASSYEGGTEAFF TGTGCCAGCAGTTACGAAGGCGGGACTGAAGCTTTCTTT
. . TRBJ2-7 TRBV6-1 CASSDGAYEQYF TGTGCCAGCAGTGACGGGGCGTACGAGCAGTACTTC
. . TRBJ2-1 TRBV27 CASTPTVFPYNEQFF TGTGCCAGCACCCCGACAGTTTTTCCCTACAATGAGCAGTTCTTC
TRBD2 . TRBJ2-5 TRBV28 CASSLPTSGALQETQYF TGTGCCAGCAGTCTGCCGACTAGCGGGGCCCTCCAAGAGACCCAGTACTTC
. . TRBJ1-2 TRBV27 CASSGLRGGYTF TGTGCCAGCAGTGGACTTCGAGGAGGCTACACCTTC
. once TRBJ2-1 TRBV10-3 CAISESVGGGYNEQFF TGTGCCATCAGTGAGTCGGTGGGAGGAGGATACAATGAGCAGTTCTTC
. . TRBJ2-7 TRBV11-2 CASSWYSGFNYEQYF TGTGCCAGCAGCTGGTATAGTGGGTTCAACTACGAGCAGTACTTC
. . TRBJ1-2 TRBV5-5 CASNGGGLGYTF TGTGCCAGCAACGGAGGGGGGCTTGGCTACACCTTC
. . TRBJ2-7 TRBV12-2 CASRLDETYEQYF TGTGCAAGTCGCCTGGACGAAACCTACGAGCAGTACTTC
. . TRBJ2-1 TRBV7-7 CASSLSGFDEQFF TGTGCCAGCAGCTTATCTGGGTTCGATGAGCAGTTCTTC
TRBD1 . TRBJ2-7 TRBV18 CASSPRGQGELRNYEQYF TGTGCCAGCTCACCCAGGGGACAGGGGGAGCTTCGGAACTACGAGCAGTACTTC
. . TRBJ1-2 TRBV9 CASSVAAELYGYTF TGTGCCAGCAGCGTAGCTGCCGAGCTATATGGCTACACCTTC